The clone carrying this TCR beta chain was counted at least ten times. No antigen is known for it. This entry belongs to a study of T cells in Graves' hyperthyroidism and ophthalmopathy. RNA transcripts yielded amplified TCR beta CDR3 regions. Primed by the HTBI set, a first-round RT-PCR was run on the TCR CDR3. TCRdb itself ran the multiplex PCR reads through MiXCR, one entry per CDR3 protein. The table records fewer than 550,000 distinct CDR3 sequences, 15% to 18% of them present only once. Whole-study results and caveats: Separating ophthalmopathy from stable hyperthyroidism was achieved by a 13 V-J model. Model output signaled ophthalmopathy a median 6.5 months ahead of onset.

Deletions cut 0 bases from V and 2 bases from J, with 10 bases between. Per the germline V gene, CDR1 is DFQATT and CDR2 is SNEGSKA (reference sequence). There are 14 residues in the CDR3. Sequenced material: blood. This sequence was found in a woman between 18 and 29 years old with Graves' hyperthyroidism. The V gene is TRBV20-1, the J gene TRBJ2-5; the D is unclear. CDR3 DNA: TGCAGTGCTAGAGATTGGTCGGTTCAAGAGACCCAGTACTTC. Its translation: CSARDWSVQETQYF.